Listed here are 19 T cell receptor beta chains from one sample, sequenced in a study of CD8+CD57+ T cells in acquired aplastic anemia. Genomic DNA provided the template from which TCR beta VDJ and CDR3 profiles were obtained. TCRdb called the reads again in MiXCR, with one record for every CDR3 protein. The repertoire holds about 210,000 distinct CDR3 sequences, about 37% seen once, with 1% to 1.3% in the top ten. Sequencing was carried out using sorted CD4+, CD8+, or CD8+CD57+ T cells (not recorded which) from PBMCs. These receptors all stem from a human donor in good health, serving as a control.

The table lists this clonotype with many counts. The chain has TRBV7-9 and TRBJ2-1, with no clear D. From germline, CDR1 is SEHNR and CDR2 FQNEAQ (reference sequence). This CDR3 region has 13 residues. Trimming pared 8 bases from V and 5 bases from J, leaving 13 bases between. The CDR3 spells CASARSLNNEQFF. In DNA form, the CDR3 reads TGTGCCAGCGCACGGTCCCTCAACAATGAGCAGTTCTTC.

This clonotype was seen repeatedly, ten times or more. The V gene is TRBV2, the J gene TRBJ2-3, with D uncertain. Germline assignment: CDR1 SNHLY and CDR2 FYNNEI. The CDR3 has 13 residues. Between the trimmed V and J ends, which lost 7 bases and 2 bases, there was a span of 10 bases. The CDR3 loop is CASKQTFTDTQYF. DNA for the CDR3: TGTGCCAGCAAACAGACCTTCACAGATACGCAGTATTTT.

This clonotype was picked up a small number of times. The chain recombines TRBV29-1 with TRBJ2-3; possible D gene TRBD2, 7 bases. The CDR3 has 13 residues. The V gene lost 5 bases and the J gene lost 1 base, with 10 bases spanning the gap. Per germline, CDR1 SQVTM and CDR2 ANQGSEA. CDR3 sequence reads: CSVRGAGTDTQYF. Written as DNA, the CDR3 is TGCAGCGTTCGGGGGGCCGGCACAGATACGCAGTATTTT.

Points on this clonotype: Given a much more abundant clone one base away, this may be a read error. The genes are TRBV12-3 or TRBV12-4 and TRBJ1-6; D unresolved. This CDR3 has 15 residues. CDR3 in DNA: TGTGCCAGCAGTTTAAGGCCCGACTATGATTCACCCCTCCACTTT. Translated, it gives CASSLRPDYDSPLHF.

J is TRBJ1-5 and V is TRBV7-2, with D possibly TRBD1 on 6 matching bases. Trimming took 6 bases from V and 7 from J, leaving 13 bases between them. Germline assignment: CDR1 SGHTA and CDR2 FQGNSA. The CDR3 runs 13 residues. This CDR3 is CASRLQGGQPQHF. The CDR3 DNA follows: TGTGCCAGCAGACTACAGGGCGGGCAGCCCCAGCATTTT.

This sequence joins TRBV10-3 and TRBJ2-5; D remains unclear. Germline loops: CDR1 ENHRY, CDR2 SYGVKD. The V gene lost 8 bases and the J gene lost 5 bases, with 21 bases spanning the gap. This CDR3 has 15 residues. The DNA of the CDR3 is TGTGCCATCGGTGGGGTTGAGGCAGGTCGGGAGACCCAGTACTTC. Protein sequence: CAIGGVEAGRETQYF.

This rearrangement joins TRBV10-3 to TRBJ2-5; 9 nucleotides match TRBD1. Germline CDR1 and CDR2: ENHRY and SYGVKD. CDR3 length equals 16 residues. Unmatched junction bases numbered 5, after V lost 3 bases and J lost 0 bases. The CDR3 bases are TGTGCCATCAGTGATGGACAGGGGACGTACCAAGAGACCCAGTACTTC. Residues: CAISDGQGTYQETQYF.

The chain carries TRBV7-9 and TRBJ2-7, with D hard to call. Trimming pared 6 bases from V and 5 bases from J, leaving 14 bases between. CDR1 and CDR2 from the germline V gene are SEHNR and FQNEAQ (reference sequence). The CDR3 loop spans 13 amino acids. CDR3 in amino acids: CASRRIVGNEQYF. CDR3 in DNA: TGTGCCAGCAGACGGATTGTTGGCAACGAGCAGTACTTC.

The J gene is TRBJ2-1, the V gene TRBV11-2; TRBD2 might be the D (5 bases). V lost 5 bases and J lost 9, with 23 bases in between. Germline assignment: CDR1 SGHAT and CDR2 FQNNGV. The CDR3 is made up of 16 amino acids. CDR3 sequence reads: CASSPRAGPGSGEQFF. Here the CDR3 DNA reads TGTGCCAGCAGCCCTAGGGCGGGTCCGGGGTCGGGTGAGCAGTTCTTC.

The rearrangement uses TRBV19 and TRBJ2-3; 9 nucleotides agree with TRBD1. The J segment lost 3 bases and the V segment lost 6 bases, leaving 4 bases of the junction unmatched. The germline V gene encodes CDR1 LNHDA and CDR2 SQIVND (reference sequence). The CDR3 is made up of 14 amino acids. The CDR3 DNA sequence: TGTGCCAGTAGCACAGGGGGCGGTACAGATACGCAGTATTTT. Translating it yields CASSTGGGTDTQYF. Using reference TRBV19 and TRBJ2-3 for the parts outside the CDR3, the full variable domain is DGGITQSPKYLFRKEGQNVTLSCEQNLNHDAMYWYRQDPGQGLRLIYYSQIVNDFQKGDIAEGYSVSREKKESFPLTVTSAQKNPTAFYLCASSTGGGTDTQYFGPGTRLTVL.

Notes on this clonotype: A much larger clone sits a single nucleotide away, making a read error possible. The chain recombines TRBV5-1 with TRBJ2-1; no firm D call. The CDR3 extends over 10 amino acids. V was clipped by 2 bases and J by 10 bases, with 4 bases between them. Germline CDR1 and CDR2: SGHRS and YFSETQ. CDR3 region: CASSLDEQFF. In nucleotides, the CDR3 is TGCGCCAGCAGCTTAGACGAGCAGTTCTTC.

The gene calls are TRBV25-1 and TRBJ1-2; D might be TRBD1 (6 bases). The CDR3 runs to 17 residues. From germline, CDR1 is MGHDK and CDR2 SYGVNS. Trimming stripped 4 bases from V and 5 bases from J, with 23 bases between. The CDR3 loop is CASSVSGTLGGAYGYTF. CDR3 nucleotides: TGTGCCAGCAGTGTATCCGGGACACTCGGAGGGGCTTATGGCTACACCTTC.

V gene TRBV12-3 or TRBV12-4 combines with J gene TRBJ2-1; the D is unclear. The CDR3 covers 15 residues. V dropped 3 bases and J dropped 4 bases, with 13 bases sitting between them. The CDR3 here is CASSLLRGSYNEQFF. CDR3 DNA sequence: TGTGCCAGCAGTTTGTTGAGAGGCAGTTACAATGAGCAGTTCTTC.

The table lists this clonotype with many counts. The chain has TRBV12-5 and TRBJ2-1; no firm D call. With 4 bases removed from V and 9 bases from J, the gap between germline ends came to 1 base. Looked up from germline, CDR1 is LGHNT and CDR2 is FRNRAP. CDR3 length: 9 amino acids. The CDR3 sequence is CASGSEQFF. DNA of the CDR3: TGTGCTAGTGGTTCTGAGCAGTTCTTC.

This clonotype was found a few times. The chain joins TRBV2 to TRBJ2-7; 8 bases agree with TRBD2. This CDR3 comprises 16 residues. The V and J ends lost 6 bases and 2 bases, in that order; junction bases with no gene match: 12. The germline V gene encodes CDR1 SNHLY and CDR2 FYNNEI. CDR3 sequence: CASRLERGLPAYEQYF. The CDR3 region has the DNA TGTGCCAGCAGACTCGAGCGGGGGCTCCCGGCCTACGAGCAGTACTTC.

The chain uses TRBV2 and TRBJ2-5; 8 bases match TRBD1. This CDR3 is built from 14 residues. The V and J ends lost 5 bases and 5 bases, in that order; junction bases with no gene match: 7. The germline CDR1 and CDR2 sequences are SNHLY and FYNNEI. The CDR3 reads CASSPDRGDETQYF. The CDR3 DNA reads TGTGCCAGCAGTCCCGACAGGGGAGACGAGACCCAGTACTTC.

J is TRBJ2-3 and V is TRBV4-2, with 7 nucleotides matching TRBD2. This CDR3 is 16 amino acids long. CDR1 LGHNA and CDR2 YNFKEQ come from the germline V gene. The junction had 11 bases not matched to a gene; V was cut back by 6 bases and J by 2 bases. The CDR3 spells CASRPLASGYTDTQYF. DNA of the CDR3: TGTGCCAGCAGGCCATTGGCTAGCGGTTACACAGATACGCAGTATTTT.

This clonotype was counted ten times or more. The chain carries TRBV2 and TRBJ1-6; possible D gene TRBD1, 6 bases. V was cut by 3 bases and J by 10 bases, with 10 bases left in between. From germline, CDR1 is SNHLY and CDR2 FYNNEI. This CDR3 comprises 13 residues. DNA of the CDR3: TGTGCCAGCAGTGAGCTAGGGGGATCACCCCTCCACTTT. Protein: CASSELGGSPLHF.

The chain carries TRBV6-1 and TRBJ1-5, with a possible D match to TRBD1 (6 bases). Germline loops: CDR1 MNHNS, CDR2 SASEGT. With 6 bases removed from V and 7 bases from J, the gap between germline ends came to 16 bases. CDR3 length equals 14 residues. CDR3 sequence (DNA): TGTGCCAGCAGCCCGGACAGCAGGCCGCAGCCCCAGCATTTT. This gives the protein CASSPDSRPQPQHF.